This T cell receptor beta chain was retrieved from a study of T-cell reconstitution after alpha-beta-depleted transplantation in children. Unique molecular identifiers were incorporated into the prepared TCRbeta library. Each CDR3 protein gets one entry after TCRdb re-called the PCR reads with MiXCR. This table holds 490,000 or so distinct CDR3 sequences, about 11% found once. V lost 6 bases and J 11 bases, leaving 16 bases between the germline ends. Germline lookup yields CDR1 MNHEY and CDR2 SMNVEV (reference sequence). The CDR3 totals 12 residues. General study points: Once a year had passed after transplant, T-cell counts and diversity came mostly from newly produced T cells. In some patients, recipient T cells and intrathymic progenitors surviving conditioning explained high day-60 diversity. Reportedly, only several hundred clones from non-depleted graft cells drove alpha-beta T-cell counts at about two months.

This clonotype has just a few counts. Its cognate antigen is unknown. Sequencing was performed on PBMCs, taken before TCRalphabeta/CD19-depleted stem cell transplant. This receptor was identified in a child under 10 years old with inherited bone marrow failure, due to receive a stem cell transplant. The gene calls are TRBV27 and TRBJ1-1; D is perhaps TRBD1 (5 bases). CDR3 DNA sequence: TGTGCCAGCAGCTTTCCAGCGGGGGAGGCTTTCTTT. Protein product: CASSFPAGEAFF.